The 9 T cell receptor beta chains in this list originate from one sample, sequenced in a study of cytomegalovirus exposure and HLA in healthy donors. The PCR ran on 60 Vbeta and 13 Jbeta primers. Method: immunoSEQ multiplex PCR; TCRdb's copy keeps in-frame clones and lacks some. Seen in this sample are around 53,000 clones; the ten most common clones hold over 9%. Sequencing used PBMCs. The receptors were gathered from a woman aged 25 to 39 in good health and CMV-seropositive.

The chain recombines TRBV2 with TRBJ1-5; 7 positions match TRBD1. The CDR3 runs to 12 residues. V gave up 6 bases and J gave up 13 bases; unmatched junction bases: 9. Germline-derived CDR1 and CDR2 are SNHLY and FYNNEI. The CDR3 loop is CASRDDRAPQHF. The CDR3 bases are TGTGCCAGCAGGGATGACAGGGCGCCTCAGCATTTT. Full variable domain (remainder filled in from reference TRBV2 and TRBJ1-5): EPEVTQTPSHQVTQMGQEVILRCVPISNHLYFYWYRQILGQKVEFLVSFYNNEISEKSEIFDDQFSVERPDGSNFTLKIRSTKLEDSAMYFCASRDDRAPQHFGDGTRLSIL.

The chain combines TRBV5-1 with TRBJ2-1; D is possibly TRBD1 (6 bases). The CDR3 consists of 15 residues. V was trimmed by 0 bases and J by 5 bases, leaving 12 bases between them. The V gene's germline CDR1 is SGHRS and CDR2 YFSETQ. The CDR3 coding sequence is TGCGCCAGCAGCTTGGGGACAGACGACGACAATGAGCAGTTCTTC. Protein: CASSLGTDDDNEQFF.

The chain joins TRBV10-3 to TRBJ2-5, with 12 bases identical to TRBD2. V gave up 10 bases and J gave up 2 bases; unmatched junction bases: 5. CDR1 is ENHRY and CDR2 is SYGVKD in the germline V gene. The CDR3 sequence is 14 residues long. The CDR3 DNA reads TGTGCCACAACTAGCGGGGGGACACAAGAGACCCAGTACTTC. This codes for CATTSGGTQETQYF.

The chain carries TRBV27 and TRBJ2-7, with D unclear. The V end was cut by 3 bases, the J end by 2 bases, with 8 bases between. This CDR3 contains 13 residues. Per germline, CDR1 MNHEY and CDR2 SMNVEV (reference sequence). CDR3 sequence (DNA): TGTGCCAGCAGTTTTACTGCTGCCTACGAGCAGTACTTC. This encodes CASSFTAAYEQYF.

The genes are TRBV30 and TRBJ1-1; D gene ambiguous. CDR1 and CDR2 (germline): GTSNPN, SVGIG (reference sequence). V dropped 0 bases and J dropped 3 bases, with 11 bases sitting between them. The CDR3 is 14 amino acids. The CDR3 here is CAWSVRVSDTEAFF. CDR3 nucleotide sequence: TGTGCCTGGAGTGTACGTGTAAGCGACACTGAAGCTTTCTTT.

V is TRBV4-2 and J is TRBJ2-7; D uncertain. The CDR3 contains 14 residues. Germline V lookup: CDR1 LGHNA, CDR2 YNFKEQ. Trimming removed 0 bases from V and 0 bases from J, with 6 bases in between. CDR3 sequence reads: CASSQDFLSYEQYF. As DNA, the CDR3 is TGTGCCAGCAGCCAAGACTTTCTCTCCTACGAGCAGTACTTC.

V usage is TRBV4-1 and J usage is TRBJ2-7, with 10 bases lining up with TRBD2. The CDR3 length is 15 residues. Germline-derived CDR1 and CDR2 are MGHRA and YSYEKL. The V gene end was trimmed by 2 bases and the J gene end by 2 bases; junction bases not matched to a gene: 3. CDR3 nucleotide sequence: TGCGCCAGCAGCCAATTACTAGCGGGAACCTACGAGCAGTACTTC. As protein: CASSQLLAGTYEQYF.

V usage is TRBV27 and J usage is TRBJ2-7; TRBD2 aligns across 13 bases. This CDR3 has 14 residues. In germline, CDR1 is MNHEY, CDR2 SMNVEV (reference sequence). J was trimmed by 6 bases and V by 10 bases; bases with no gene match: 9. The CDR3: CATKTGLAGSEQYF. The DNA for the CDR3 is TGTGCCACAAAAACGGGACTAGCGGGATCCGAGCAGTACTTC.

The chain is built from TRBV9 and TRBJ1-2; TRBD1 matches at 10 bases. J was trimmed by 2 bases and V by 3 bases; bases with no gene match: 10. The germline CDR1 and CDR2 sequences are SGDLS and YYNGEE. CDR3 size: 17 residues. The CDR3: CASSGILGGQGNYGYTF. CDR3 DNA sequence: TGTGCCAGCAGCGGGATTTTAGGGGGACAGGGGAACTATGGCTACACCTTC.